This is a list of T cell receptor beta chains from one sample in a study of cytomegalovirus exposure and HLA in healthy donors. Libraries were prepared by immunoSEQ multiplex PCR; TCRdb keeps only in-frame clonotypes and omits some of them. Of 100,000 to 150,000 clones listed, 70% to 80% are singletons. Sequencing was done on a sample of PBMCs. Receptors originate from an older woman in good health and CMV-seropositive. Each CDR3 is given with its conserved first and last residue. The order of the fields is D gene, V gene, J gene, clone size, CDR3 DNA, CDR3 protein. A D gene is named only where the DNA matches it firmly. Some rows have no size entry. The others give once, few or many, or a class for an expanded clone.

.	TRBV5-1	TRBJ1-4	.	TGCGCCAGCAGCAGAACCGGGACAACGAATGAAAAACTGTTTTTT	CASSRTGTTNEKLFF
.	TRBV15	TRBJ2-6	.	TGTGCCACCAGCAGATCCCGCTCTGGGGCCAACGTCCTGACTTTC	CATSRSRSGANVLTF
TRBD1	TRBV7-6	TRBJ2-2	.	TGTGCCAGCAGCTCCTGGGACAGCACGAACACCGGGGAGCTGTTTTTT	CASSSWDSTNTGELFF
.	TRBV6-1	TRBJ1-2	.	TGTGCCAGCAGTGACAGGAAGTTCTATGGCTACACCTTC	CASSDRKFYGYTF
.	TRBV5-1	TRBJ1-4	few	TGCGCCAGCAGCTTCGATGAAAAACTGTTTTTT	CASSFDEKLFF
TRBD1	TRBV19	TRBJ2-7	.	TGTGCCAGTAGTTATGGGACAGGGGGGATCTACGAGCAGTACTTC	CASSYGTGGIYEQYF
TRBD1	TRBV4-1	TRBJ1-2	.	TGCGCCAGCAGCCTACGGGACAGGGGGGTTGATGGCTACACCTTC	CASSLRDRGVDGYTF
TRBD1	TRBV5-4	TRBJ1-5	.	TGTGCCAGCAGCCAGGGGGGAGATCAGCCCCAGCATTTT	CASSQGGDQPQHF
TRBD1	TRBV19	TRBJ1-5	.	TGTTCTGTCCGAGGAGCAGGGGGGATTCAGCCCCAGCATTTT	CSVRGAGGIQPQHF
.	TRBV2	TRBJ2-7	few	TGTGCCAGCAGTTACTACGAGCAGTACTTC	CASSYYEQYF
TRBD1	TRBV27	TRBJ2-7	.	TGTGCCAGCAGTTTATACGGGACAGGGAGCTACGAGCAGTACTTC	CASSLYGTGSYEQYF
TRBD1	TRBV18	TRBJ2-5	.	TGTGCCAGCTCACCATTGACAGGGGGCCAAGAGACCCAGTACTTC	CASSPLTGGQETQYF
TRBD1	TRBV10-3	TRBJ1-5	.	TGTGCCATAGACAATACAGGGGCCCTCAATCAGCCCCAGCATTTT	CAIDNTGALNQPQHF
.	TRBV15	TRBJ2-7	.	TGTGCCACCAGCGTGAGGTCCGGGTCCGGGTACGAGCAGTACTTC	CATSVRSGSGYEQYF
.	TRBV18	TRBJ1-1	.	TGTGCCAGCTCATCAGGTTGGGAGGTCTACACTGAAGCTTTCTTT	CASSSGWEVYTEAFF
.	TRBV19	TRBJ1-5	.	TGTGCCAGTAGTATAGATGGGCAGATCTATAGCAATCAGCCCCAGCATTTT	CASSIDGQIYSNQPQHF
.	TRBV5-1	TRBJ2-3	.	TGCGCCAGCAGTATGGCCGAAACAGATACGCAGTATTTT	CASSMAETDTQYF
.	TRBV7-9	TRBJ2-1	.	TGTGCCAGCAGCGTAACCTCCGGGACTCGAAATGAGCAGTTCTTC	CASSVTSGTRNEQFF
.	TRBV6-5	TRBJ2-7	.	TGTGCCAGCAGACCCGAGAACTTCTACGAGCAGTACTTC	CASRPENFYEQYF
.	TRBV10-3	TRBJ2-3	few	TGTGCCATCTCGCAAGAGGTACCAACAGATACGCAGTATTTT	CAISQEVPTDTQYF
.	TRBV6-1	TRBJ1-2	.	TGTGCCAGCAGACGGGGGGGGACGGACATCTATGGCTACACCTTC	CASRRGGTDIYGYTF
.	TRBV7-3	TRBJ2-1	.	TGTGCCAGCATCGGTGCCTATGAGCAGTTCTTC	CASIGAYEQFF
.	TRBV11-1	TRBJ2-1	.	TGTGCCAGCAGCCGCGTAAATGAGCAGTTCTTC	CASSRVNEQFF
.	TRBV28	TRBJ1-2	.	TGTGCCAGCAGTTCCCGAATAGGTTGGGCAGGGAATCTTTCCTATGGCTACACCTTC	CASSSRIGWAGNLSYGYTF
TRBD1	TRBV6-5	TRBJ1-2	.	TGTGCCAGCAGTTGGTTGGGGACAGGCTATGGCTACACCTTC	CASSWLGTGYGYTF
TRBD1	TRBV5-1	TRBJ1-6	.	TGCGCCAGCAGCCCCGGGACAGCAACACCGACAAATTCACCCCTCCACTTT	CASSPGTATPTNSPLHF
.	TRBV16	TRBJ1-5	.	TGTGCCAGCAGCCTTGGGGGGAGCAATCAGCCCCAGCATTTT	CASSLGGSNQPQHF
TRBD2	TRBV4-2	TRBJ2-3	.	TGTGCCAGCAGCCAAGATCTTGAGGCGGGGACTAGAGATACGCAGTATTTT	CASSQDLEAGTRDTQYF
TRBD1	TRBV7-9	TRBJ1-1	.	TGTGCCAGCAGCCGGGACAGGGGAGGTACTGAAGCTTTCTTT	CASSRDRGGTEAFF
.	TRBV5-5	TRBJ2-1	few	TGTGCCAGCAGCCTAACCGGGACACCCTACAATGAGCAGTTCTTC	CASSLTGTPYNEQFF
TRBD2	TRBV5-6	TRBJ2-1	.	TGTGCCAGCAGCTCCATACTAGCGGGGGCGTACAATGAGCAGTTCTTC	CASSSILAGAYNEQFF
.	TRBV6-5	TRBJ1-1	.	TGTGCCAGCAGTTACGGGGGGGTGGAAGCTTTCTTT	CASSYGGVEAFF
TRBD1	TRBV7-3	TRBJ1-2	few	TGTGCCAGCAGCTTACGACAGGGTCGGGGCTACACCTTC	CASSLRQGRGYTF
.	TRBV7-9	TRBJ2-5	.	TGTTCCAGCAGCTTAGTGAGTTTCGAGACCCAGTACTTC	CSSSLVSFETQYF
.	TRBV5-6	TRBJ2-7	once	TGTGCCAGCAGCTTGTCCTCTTTTACGTTCTACGAGCAGTACTTC	CASSLSSFTFYEQYF
TRBD1	TRBV11-2	TRBJ1-1	.	TGTGCCAGCAGCTTAGTCCTTGGGGGGCAGGGGGCTGAAGCTTTCTTT	CASSLVLGGQGAEAFF
.	TRBV18	TRBJ1-2	.	TGTGCCAGCTCACCAAACAGTCCGAGAACCTATGGCTACACCTTC	CASSPNSPRTYGYTF
.	TRBV5-1	TRBJ2-1	.	TGCGCCAGCAGCTTGGCCGGGGTGAGCTCCTACAATGAGCAGTTCTTC	CASSLAGVSSYNEQFF
.	TRBV28	TRBJ1-5	.	TGTGCCAGCAGAGGTAGCGGCAATCAGCCCCAGCATTTT	CASRGSGNQPQHF
TRBD2	TRBV19	TRBJ2-1	few	TGTGCCAGTAGTGTAACTAGCGGGGGGACCCTTTTACAGTTCTTC	CASSVTSGGTLLQFF
TRBD2	TRBV5-1	TRBJ2-3	.	TGCGCCAGCAGCGCCGGGACTAGCGGGGGACCAGATACGCAGTATTTT	CASSAGTSGGPDTQYF
.	TRBV5-1	TRBJ2-7	few	TGCGCCAGCAGCTTCGATAGCTCCTACGAGCAGTACTTC	CASSFDSSYEQYF
TRBD2	TRBV11-1	TRBJ2-5	.	TGTGCCAGCAGCTTAGGACGGACTAGCGCAGAGACCCAGTACTTC	CASSLGRTSAETQYF
TRBD1	TRBV19	TRBJ1-2	.	TGTGCCAGTACCTCATACCGGGACAGTCATGGCTACACCTTC	CASTSYRDSHGYTF
TRBD2	TRBV5-1	TRBJ2-3	once	TGCGCCAGCAGCTATAGACTAGCGGGGGGGCCGGTCGCAGATACGCAGTATTTT	CASSYRLAGGPVADTQYF
.	TRBV5-6	TRBJ2-7	few	TGTGCCAGCAGCTTTCGGGCAGGGGTGGGCGAGCAGTACTTC	CASSFRAGVGEQYF